The clone carrying this T cell receptor beta chain was counted a few times. The antigen is not known. This PCR relied on a set of 60 Vbeta primers and 13 Jbeta primers. Libraries were prepared by immunoSEQ multiplex PCR; TCRdb keeps only in-frame clonotypes and omits some of them. This table has under 300,000 clones, 84% appearing once. The length of the CDR3 is 14 residues. The J segment lost 5 bases and the V segment lost 3 bases, leaving 6 bases of the junction unmatched. CDR1 and CDR2 (germline): SGHRS, YFSETQ. These data come from a study of cytomegalovirus exposure and HLA in healthy donors. Broader study findings: The classifier, whose performance was assessed in both the original and validation cohorts, reportedly diagnosed cytomegalovirus status with high specificity and sensitivity. The availability of immune exposure information extended only to CMV serostatus. Earlier analysis found most TCR beta V segments productive about 87% or about 30% of the time.

The V gene is TRBV5-1, the J gene TRBJ2-5; the match to TRBD2 covers 8 bases. Material for sequencing was PBMCs. This clonotype originated in a woman aged 40 to 49 in good health and CMV-seropositive. CDR3 region: CASSSREGGETQYF. The CDR3 DNA follows: TGCGCCAGCAGCTCACGGGAGGGCGGGGAGACCCAGTACTTC.